These 12 T cell receptor beta chains share one sample of origin, sequenced in a study of PD-L1 blockade in urothelial cancer. As to time point: pretreatment peripheral blood. TCRdb keeps only in-frame clones here, not all; method: immunoSEQ multiplex PCR. The sample consists of roughly 47,000 clones, 79% of them appearing once. This material consisted of PBMCs, taken around atezolizumab (anti-PD-L1) treatment. The receptors were gathered from a man aged 65 to 85 with urothelial cancer.

J is TRBJ2-5 and V is TRBV5-6, with unresolved D. The V and J ends lost 0 bases and 5 bases respectively, with 5 bases between them. Germline CDR1 is SGHDT and CDR2 is YYEEEE. This CDR3 is 12 amino acids long. CDR3 protein: CASSLVEETQYF. CDR3 in DNA: TGTGCCAGCAGCTTGGTGGAGGAGACCCAGTACTTC.

Concerning this clone itself: Likely a read error: the CDR3 ends without its conserved phenylalanine or tryptophan. The DNA is left out, because the CDR3 cannot be placed on it with certainty; the CDR3 is given as TCRdb lists it. The chain couples TRBV2 to TRBJ2-7; the table's D call of TRBD1 was not tested on the DNA. Counting both end residues, the CDR3 totals 12 amino acids. Germline V CDR1 and CDR2: SNHLY, FYNNEI. The CDR3 reads CASSQRTTGTIL.

This sequence joins TRBV6-5 and TRBJ2-5; D possibly corresponds to TRBD1 (6 bases). V lost 6 bases and J lost 5, with 16 bases in between. This CDR3 is 14 amino acids long. Germline-derived CDR1 and CDR2 are MNHEY and SVGAGI. The DNA for the CDR3 is TGTGCCAGCAGCGAAGGGACACAGAAGGAGACCCAGTACTTC. It translates to CASSEGTQKETQYF.

This CDR3 reads CASSVAGGRYTGELFF. CDR3 bases: TGTGCCAGCAGTGTAGCGGGAGGGCGGTACACCGGGGAGCTGTTTTTT. The V gene is TRBV6-1, the J gene TRBJ2-2; 11 nucleotides align to TRBD2. The CDR3 contains 16 residues. The junction had 4 bases not matched to a gene; V was cut back by 4 bases and J by 3 bases. The germline V gene encodes CDR1 MNHNS and CDR2 SASEGT.

The V call is TRBV5-5, the J call TRBJ1-1, with D possibly being TRBD1 (6 bases). V lost 4 bases and J lost 0, with 13 bases in between. The CDR3 runs to 15 residues. The germline V gene has CDR1 SGHKS and CDR2 YYEKEE (reference sequence). CDR3 bases: TGTGCCAGCAGCCCGGTGGGGGGGCTGAACACTGAAGCTTTCTTT. Its protein product is CASSPVGGLNTEAFF. Looking up the rest from reference TRBV5-5 and TRBJ1-1 gives the full variable domain: DAGVTQSPTHLIKTRGQQVTLRCSPISGHKSVSWYQQVLGQGPQFIFQYYEKEERGRGNFPDRFSARQFPNYSSELNVNALLLGDSALYLCASSPVGGLNTEAFFGQGTRLTVV.

The rearrangement uses TRBV11-2 and TRBJ2-1; 7 bases agree with TRBD1. The CDR3 totals 15 residues. Germline-derived CDR1 and CDR2 are SGHAT and FQNNGV. After removal of 5 bases from V and 6 bases from J, the junction contained 10 bases not matched to a gene. CDR3 amino acids: CASSPMTGPFNEQFF. CDR3 in DNA: TGTGCCAGCAGCCCTATGACAGGGCCCTTCAATGAGCAGTTCTTC.

V usage is TRBV6-6 and J usage is TRBJ1-3; D unresolved. CDR3 size: 12 residues. Trimming stripped 2 bases from V and 4 bases from J, with 3 bases between. The V gene's germline CDR1 is MNHNY and CDR2 SVGAGI (reference sequence). The CDR3 here is CASSYEGNTIYF. In DNA, the CDR3 is TGTGCCAGCAGTTACGAGGGAAACACCATATATTTT.

The chain combines TRBV15 with TRBJ2-3, with D possibly matching TRBD2 (6 bases). In germline, CDR1 is LNHNV, CDR2 YYDKDF (reference sequence). V was cut by 4 bases and J by 6 bases, with 8 bases left in between. The CDR3 is made up of 12 amino acids. The CDR3 nucleotides are TGTGCCACCAGCACCCGGGGGGATACGCAGTATTTT. Residues: CATSTRGDTQYF.

This rearrangement joins TRBV28 to TRBJ1-1; D remains unclear. V lost 1 base to trimming and J lost 6 bases, with 9 bases between them. This CDR3 contains 13 residues. Looked up from germline, CDR1 is MDHEN and CDR2 is SYDVKM. CDR3 sequence (DNA): TGTGCCAGCAGTTTATCAAACGGGGCTGAAGCTTTCTTT. Translated: CASSLSNGAEAFF.

The rearrangement links TRBV28 to TRBJ1-2; perhaps TRBD1 as D (6 bases). V shed 6 bases and J shed 7 bases, with 15 bases lying between them. The CDR3 is made up of 13 amino acids. Per germline, CDR1 MDHEN and CDR2 SYDVKM. The CDR3 sequence is CASRPQGTFGYTF. The DNA of the CDR3 is TGTGCCAGCAGACCACAGGGTACTTTTGGCTACACCTTC.

V usage is TRBV2 and J usage is TRBJ1-4; D possibly corresponds to TRBD1 (5 bases). V was shortened by 6 bases and J by 7 bases, with 12 bases between the two germline ends. Germline CDR1 is SNHLY and CDR2 is FYNNEI. The CDR3 contains 13 residues. The DNA for the CDR3 is TGTGCCAGCAGACCCACGGGGGTTGAAAAACTGTTTTTT. It codes for CASRPTGVEKLFF.

The CDR3 reads CASSHGQGSTEAFF. The CDR3 DNA sequence: TGTGCCAGCAGCCACGGACAGGGCAGCACTGAAGCTTTCTTT. This chain joins TRBV14 and TRBJ1-1, with TRBD1 matching 8 bases. Trimming took 3 bases from V and 4 from J; bases not matched to a gene: 4. Germline V gives CDR1 SGHDN, CDR2 FVKESK. The CDR3 consists of 14 residues.